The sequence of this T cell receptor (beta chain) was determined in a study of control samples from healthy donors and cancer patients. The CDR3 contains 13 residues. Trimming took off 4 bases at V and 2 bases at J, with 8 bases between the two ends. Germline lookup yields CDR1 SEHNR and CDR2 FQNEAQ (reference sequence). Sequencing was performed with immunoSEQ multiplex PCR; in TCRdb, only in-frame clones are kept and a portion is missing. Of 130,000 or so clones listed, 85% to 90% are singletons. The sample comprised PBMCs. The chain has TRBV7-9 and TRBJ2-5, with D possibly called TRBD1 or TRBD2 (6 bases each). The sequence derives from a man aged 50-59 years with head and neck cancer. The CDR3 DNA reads TGTGCCAGCAGCTGGGGGGCTCAAGAGACCCAGTACTTC. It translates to CASSWGAQETQYF.